This passage covers 21 T cell receptor beta chains from one sample sequenced in a study of shared clonotypes between healthy human individuals. The repertoire was sequenced with immunoSEQ multiplex PCR; TCRdb's copy has only in-frame clones and lacks some. Found here are a few million clones, approximately 96% of them singletons; the top ten hold approximately 0.13%. The sample taken for sequencing was naive CD4+ T cells sorted from blood. Subset noted: CD45RA+ positively selected. These receptors were obtained from a man younger than 30 in good health.

The CDR3 region has the DNA TGCGCCAGCAGCTCACCCCCAGATTACCAAGAGACCCAGTACTTC. Protein: CASSSPPDYQETQYF. This sequence joins TRBV5-1 and TRBJ2-5; no definite D call. The CDR3 sequence is 15 residues long. CDR1 is SGHRS, CDR2 YFSETQ, per germline. V gave up 3 bases and J gave up 0 bases, with 12 bases separating them.

A remark on this clone: Other DNA sequences in the same sample also yield this CDR3. The chain carries TRBV19 and TRBJ1-1, with D possibly TRBD1 on 5 matching bases. The germline V gene encodes CDR1 LNHDA and CDR2 SQIVND (reference sequence). V was shortened by 2 bases and J by 0 bases, with 7 bases between the two germline ends. The CDR3 is made up of 14 amino acids. The CDR3 loop is CASSIQGVNTEAFF. CDR3 sequence (DNA): TGTGCCAGTAGTATACAGGGCGTGAACACTGAAGCTTTCTTT.

Comments on this clone: Other DNA sequences in the sample encode the same CDR3. The rearrangement links TRBV19 to TRBJ2-1; D is undetermined. The CDR3 loop spans 11 amino acids. V was clipped by 5 bases and J by 4 bases, with 3 bases between them. CDR1 is LNHDA, CDR2 SQIVND, per germline (reference sequence). CDR3 DNA: TGTGCCAGTAGTGTATACAATGAGCAGTTCTTC. It yields the protein CASSVYNEQFF. The full variable domain, its missing parts supplied by reference TRBV19 and TRBJ2-1, is DGGITQSPKYLFRKEGQNVTLSCEQNLNHDAMYWYRQDPGQGLRLIYYSQIVNDFQKGDIAEGYSVSREKKESFPLTVTSAQKNPTAFYLCASSVYNEQFFGPGTRLTVL.

The chain employs TRBV20-1 and TRBJ2-5; a possible D gene is TRBD2 (6 bases). V was shortened by 6 bases and J by 4 bases, with 9 bases between the two germline ends. This CDR3 is built from 11 residues. The germline V gene has CDR1 DFQATT and CDR2 SNEGSKA (reference sequence). For the CDR3, the DNA is TGCAGTGCCCAGGAGGGAGAGACCCAGTACTTC. Translating it yields CSAQEGETQYF.

The chain links TRBV19 to TRBJ2-2, with 7 bases lining up with TRBD2. This CDR3 comprises 14 residues. Per germline, CDR1 LNHDA and CDR2 SQIVND (reference sequence). V shed 3 bases and J 6 bases; nucleotides not matched to a gene: 4. CDR3 coding DNA: TGTGCCAGTAGTATTCGGGGGGTGCCCGGGGAGCTGTTTTTT. Protein product: CASSIRGVPGELFF.

The chain uses TRBV7-2 and TRBJ2-3; D call uncertain. V lost 6 bases and J lost 3, with 7 bases in between. CDR1 is SGHTA, CDR2 FQGNSA, per germline. This CDR3 has 12 residues. The CDR3 bases are TGTGCCAGCAGAGGTTGGACAGATACGCAGTATTTT. Amino acid sequence: CASRGWTDTQYF.

The V and J genes are TRBV5-8 and TRBJ2-5; D is perhaps TRBD1 (7 bases). This CDR3 region has 15 residues. Germline CDR1 is SGHTS and CDR2 is YDEGEE. V shed 1 base and J shed 1 base, with 11 bases lying between them. In DNA form, the CDR3 reads TGTGCCAGCAGCTTGAGGCAGGGGGGCCAAGAGACCCAGTACTTC. Amino acid sequence: CASSLRQGGQETQYF.

Details on this clone: Other DNA sequences in this sample translate to the same CDR3. V gene TRBV7-2 combines with J gene TRBJ1-1; no clear D gene. V lost 2 bases and J 0 bases, leaving 7 bases between the germline ends. Germline CDR1 and CDR2: SGHTA and FQGNSA. The CDR3 runs to 14 residues. The CDR3 bases are TGTGCCAGCAGCTTATATGGTCTGAACACTGAAGCTTTCTTT. Its translation: CASSLYGLNTEAFF. Together with reference TRBV7-2 and TRBJ1-1, the CDR3 gives the full variable domain: GAGVSQSPSNKVTEKGKDVELRCDPISGHTALYWYRQSLGQGLEFLIYFQGNSAPDKSGLPSDRFSAERTGGSVSTLTIQRTQQEDSAVYLCASSLYGLNTEAFFGQGTRLTVV.

The chain recombines TRBV5-6 with TRBJ1-4; D is undetermined. This CDR3 region has 16 residues. Germline V gives CDR1 SGHDT, CDR2 YYEEEE. The V end lost 1 base, the J end lost 0 bases, and 10 bases lay between the germline ends. Here the CDR3 DNA reads TGTGCCAGCAGCTTGATCGGGGAGGCAACTAATGAAAAACTGTTTTTT. Its translation: CASSLIGEATNEKLFF.

About this clone itself: Other DNA sequences from this sample encode an identical CDR3 as well. This chain links TRBV9 with TRBJ2-6, with a possible D match to TRBD1 (5 bases). V was shortened by 3 bases and J by 0 bases, with 7 bases between the two germline ends. The CDR3 length is 15 residues. Germline V CDR1 and CDR2: SGDLS, YYNGEE. For the CDR3, the DNA is TGTGCCAGCAGCGCTACAGGCTCTGGGGCCAACGTCCTGACTTTC. Translation: CASSATGSGANVLTF.

The J gene is TRBJ1-1, the V gene TRBV5-1; no clear D. The germline CDR1 and CDR2 sequences are SGHRS and YFSETQ. V lost 2 bases and J lost 1, with 6 bases in between. This CDR3 contains 13 residues. The CDR3 reads CASSFSSNTEAFF. The DNA of the CDR3 is TGCGCCAGCAGCTTTTCCTCGAACACTGAAGCTTTCTTT. The full variable domain, rest sourced from reference TRBV5-1 and TRBJ1-1, is KAGVTQTPRYLIKTRGQQVTLSCSPISGHRSVSWYQQTPGQGLQFLFEYFSETQRNKGNFPGRFSGRQFSNSRSEMNVSTLELGDSALYLCASSFSSNTEAFFGQGTRLTVV.

CDR3: CASGFAGGLGAFF. CDR3 coding DNA: TGTGCCAGCGGATTCGCAGGGGGTCTTGGAGCTTTCTTT. The chain carries TRBV28 and TRBJ1-1; 7 bases agree with TRBD1. Germline loops: CDR1 MDHEN, CDR2 SYDVKM. The CDR3 has 13 amino acids. With V trimmed by 8 bases and J by 10 bases, 13 bases remained unmatched.

Details on this clone: Other DNA sequences in this sample translate to the same CDR3. The chain couples TRBV7-2 to TRBJ2-5, with D possibly being TRBD1 or TRBD2 (5 bases each). The germline V gene encodes CDR1 SGHTA and CDR2 FQGNSA. The CDR3 is 12 amino acids. Trimming took 4 bases from V and 5 from J, leaving 8 bases between them. The CDR3, as DNA: TGTGCCAGCAGCTCGGGGCGGGAGACCCAGTACTTC. This gives the protein CASSSGRETQYF.

The chain uses TRBV30 and TRBJ1-2; possibly TRBD1 for D (6 bases). Germline CDR1 GTSNPN, CDR2 SVGIG (reference sequence). The V and J ends lost 4 bases and 3 bases respectively, with 12 bases between them. The CDR3 length is 13 residues. Here the CDR3 reads CAWTKGGYYGYTF. The CDR3, as DNA: TGTGCCTGGACGAAGGGGGGATACTATGGCTACACCTTC.

This clone appeared once. The DNA of the CDR3 is TGTGCCAGCACTGTAGGCCCGGGGACTGAAGCTTTCTTT. It translates to CASTVGPGTEAFF. The chain carries TRBV2 and TRBJ1-1; D gene ambiguous. Trimming took 7 bases from V and 5 from J, leaving 14 bases between them. The CDR3 consists of 13 residues. Per the germline V gene, CDR1 is SNHLY and CDR2 is FYNNEI.

CDR3 loop: CASRRTGGGNTIYF. In DNA, the CDR3 is TGTGCCAGCAGAAGGACAGGGGGCGGAAACACCATATATTTT. The chain employs TRBV28 and TRBJ1-3, with 11 bases fitting TRBD1. CDR1 MDHEN and CDR2 SYDVKM come from the germline V gene. The length of the CDR3 is 14 residues. Trimming removed 6 bases from V and 4 bases from J; junction bases left unmatched: 2.

There are a few counts of this clone. The chain employs TRBV19 and TRBJ1-2; TRBD1 is a possible D gene (6 bases). This CDR3 spans 14 amino acids. Between the trimmed V and J ends, which lost 3 bases and 9 bases, there was a span of 17 bases. CDR1 is LNHDA and CDR2 is SQIVND in the germline V gene (reference sequence). CDR3 DNA: TGTGCCAGTAGTATGGACGTCAGGGGCTCAAGCTACACCTTC. Translation gives CASSMDVRGSSYTF.

The V call is TRBV2, the J call TRBJ2-1, with D unclear. This CDR3 contains 18 residues. Between the trimmed V and J ends, which lost 0 bases and 3 bases, there was a span of 18 bases. Germline CDR1 is SNHLY and CDR2 is FYNNEI. The CDR3 loop reads CASSEALSYKLLYNEQFF. For the CDR3, the DNA is TGTGCCAGCAGTGAAGCGCTGAGTTACAAATTACTCTACAATGAGCAGTTCTTC.

The rearrangement links TRBV7-2 to TRBJ2-3, with 10 bases matching TRBD2. V dropped 2 bases and J dropped 2; count of bases not matched to a gene: 4. This CDR3 is 16 amino acids long. Germline loops: CDR1 SGHTA, CDR2 FQGNSA. This chain's CDR3 is CASSLTSGTYTDTQYF. The CDR3 nucleotides are TGTGCCAGCAGCTTAACTAGCGGGACATACACAGATACGCAGTATTTT.

The V call is TRBV10-3, the J call TRBJ1-4; D call uncertain. Germline assignment: CDR1 ENHRY and CDR2 SYGVKD. The CDR3 has 15 residues. Trimming pared 4 bases from V and 2 bases from J, leaving 11 bases between. The CDR3 region is CAISASAATNEKLFF. DNA of the CDR3: TGTGCCATCAGTGCCAGCGCTGCCACTAATGAAAAACTGTTTTTT.

Note on this clone: The same CDR3 arises from other DNA sequences in this sample as well. The chain recombines TRBV5-1 with TRBJ2-7; D ambiguous. V shed 4 bases and J shed 1 base, with 12 bases lying between them. CDR3 length equals 14 residues. Per germline, CDR1 SGHRS and CDR2 YFSETQ. CDR3 nucleotides: TGCGCCAGCAGCCTATCGAGCGTATCCTACGAGCAGTACTTC. Amino acid sequence: CASSLSSVSYEQYF.